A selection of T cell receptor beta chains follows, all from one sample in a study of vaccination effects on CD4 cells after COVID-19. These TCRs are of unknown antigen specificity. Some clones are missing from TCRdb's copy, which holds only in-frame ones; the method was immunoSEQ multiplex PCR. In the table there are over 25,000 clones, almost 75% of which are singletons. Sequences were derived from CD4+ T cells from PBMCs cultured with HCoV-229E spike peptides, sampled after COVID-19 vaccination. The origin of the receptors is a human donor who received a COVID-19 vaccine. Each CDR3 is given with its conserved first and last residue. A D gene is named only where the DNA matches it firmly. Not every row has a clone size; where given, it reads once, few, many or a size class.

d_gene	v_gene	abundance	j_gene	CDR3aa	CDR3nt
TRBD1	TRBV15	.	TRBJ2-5	CATSRDVTGQVGETQYF	TGTGCCACCAGCAGAGATGTAACGGGACAGGTGGGAGAGACCCAGTACTTC
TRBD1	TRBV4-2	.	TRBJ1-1	CASSQDRDAEAFF	TGTGCCAGCAGCCAGGACAGGGACGCTGAAGCTTTCTTT
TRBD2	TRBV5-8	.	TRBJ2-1	CASSLSLAGANYNEQFF	TGTGCCAGCAGCTTGTCGCTAGCGGGAGCTAACTACAATGAGCAGTTCTTC
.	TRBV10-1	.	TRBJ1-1	CASRASQGMNTEAFF	TGCGCCAGCAGAGCATCACAGGGAATGAACACTGAAGCTTTCTTT
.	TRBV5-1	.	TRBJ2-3	CASGQDQDTQYF	TGCGCCAGCGGGCAGGATCAAGATACGCAGTATTTT
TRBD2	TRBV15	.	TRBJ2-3	CATSSNGLAGGTQYF	TGTGCCACCAGCAGTAACGGACTAGCGGGAGGTACGCAGTATTTT
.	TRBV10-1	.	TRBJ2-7	CASMVRTSAGYEQYF	TGCGCCAGCATGGTCCGGACCTCAGCGGGCTACGAGCAGTACTTC
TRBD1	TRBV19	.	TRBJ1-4	CASSIGSTGANEKLFF	TGTGCCAGTAGTATAGGTAGCACAGGGGCTAATGAAAAACTGTTTTTT
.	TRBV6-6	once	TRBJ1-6	CASRATSSYNSPLHF	TGTGCCAGCAGAGCAACGAGCTCCTATAATTCACCCCTCCACTTT
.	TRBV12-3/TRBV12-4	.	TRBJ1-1	CASSSESGAFF	TGTGCCAGCAGTTCGGAAAGCGGAGCTTTCTTT
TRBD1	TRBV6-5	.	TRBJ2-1	CASSRTGSYNEQFF	TGTGCCAGCAGCCGGACAGGGTCCTACAATGAGCAGTTCTTC
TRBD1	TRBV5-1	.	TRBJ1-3	CASSPGQGYSGNTIYF	TGCGCCAGCAGCCCCGGACAGGGCTACTCTGGAAACACCATATATTTT
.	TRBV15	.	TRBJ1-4	CATSAGDRITNEKLFF	TGTGCCACCAGCGCGGGTGACAGGATCACTAATGAAAAACTGTTTTTT
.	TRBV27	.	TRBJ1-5	CASSSLTLWDQPQHF	TGTGCCAGCAGTTCCCTGACCCTATGGGATCAGCCCCAGCATTTT
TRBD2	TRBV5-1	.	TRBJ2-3	CASSLPGLAADTQYF	TGCGCCAGCAGCTTACCGGGACTAGCGGCAGATACGCAGTATTTT
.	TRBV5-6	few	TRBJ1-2	CASSLQGTNYGYTF	TGTGCCAGCAGCTTGCAGGGCACGAACTATGGCTACACCTTC
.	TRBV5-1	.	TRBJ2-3	CASSSTDTQYF	TGCGCCAGCAGCAGCACAGATACGCAGTATTTT
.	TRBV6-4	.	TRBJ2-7	CASSDSSPSALAHEQYF	TGTGCCAGCAGTGACTCGAGCCCCTCTGCACTAGCCCACGAGCAGTACTTC
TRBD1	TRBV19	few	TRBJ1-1	CASTKDRSLNTEAFF	TGTGCCAGTACCAAGGACAGGAGCCTGAACACTGAAGCTTTCTTT
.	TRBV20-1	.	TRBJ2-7	CSASEIREQYF	TGCAGTGCTAGTGAAATCCGCGAGCAGTACTTC
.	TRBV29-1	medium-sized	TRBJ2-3	CSVEKEFPDTQYF	TGCAGCGTTGAGAAGGAGTTTCCAGATACGCAGTATTTT
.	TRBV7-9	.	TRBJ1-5	CASSSYQGNNQPQHF	TGTGCCAGCAGCTCCTATCAGGGTAACAATCAGCCCCAGCATTTT
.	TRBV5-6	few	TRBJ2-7	CASSLFEYEQYF	TGTGCCAGCAGCTTATTTGAGTACGAGCAGTACTTC
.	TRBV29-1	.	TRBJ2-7	CSVVQLSSYEQYF	TGCAGCGTTGTACAGCTCAGCTCCTACGAGCAGTACTTC
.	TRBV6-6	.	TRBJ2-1	CASSPPVAYNEQFF	TGTGCCAGCAGCCCTCCGGTGGCCTACAATGAGCAGTTCTTC
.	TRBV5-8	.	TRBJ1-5	CASSFWTRYQPQHF	TGTGCCAGCAGCTTCTGGACAAGATATCAGCCCCAGCATTTT
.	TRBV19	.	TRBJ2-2	CASSILSPGQPLNTGELFF	TGTGCCAGTAGTATACTCTCGCCCGGGCAGCCATTAAACACCGGGGAGCTGTTTTTT
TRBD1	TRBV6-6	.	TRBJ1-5	CASSYSNRGLNQPQHF	TGTGCCAGCAGTTACTCGAACAGGGGGCTGAATCAGCCCCAGCATTTT
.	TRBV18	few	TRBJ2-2	CASSPRQVQNTGELFF	TGTGCCAGCTCACCCCGACAGGTACAGAACACCGGGGAGCTGTTTTTT
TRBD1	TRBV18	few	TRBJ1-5	CASSPPSGGGNQPQHF	TGTGCCAGCTCACCACCTTCAGGGGGTGGCAATCAGCCCCAGCATTTT
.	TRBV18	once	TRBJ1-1	CASSPGENTEAFF	TGTGCCAGCTCACCAGGGGAGAACACTGAAGCTTTCTTT
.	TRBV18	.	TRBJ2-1	CASSPLGGNEQFF	TGTGCCAGCTCACCACTCGGGGGAAATGAGCAGTTCTTC
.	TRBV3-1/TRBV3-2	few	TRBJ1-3	CASSQDTVSGNTIYF	TGTGCCAGCAGCCAAGACACTGTCTCTGGAAACACCATATATTTT
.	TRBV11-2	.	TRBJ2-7	CASSVQRVYEQYF	TGTGCCAGCAGCGTTCAGCGGGTCTACGAGCAGTACTTC
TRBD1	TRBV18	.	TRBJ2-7	CASSGQGAGEQYF	TGTGCCAGCTCAGGACAGGGGGCTGGCGAGCAGTACTTC
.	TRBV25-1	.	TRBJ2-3	CASSPGGSTDTQYF	TGTGCCAGCAGTCCCGGCGGTAGTACAGATACGCAGTATTTT
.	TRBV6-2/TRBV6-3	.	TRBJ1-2	CASSYRGSGYTF	TGTGCCAGCAGTTACCGGGGCTCTGGCTACACCTTC
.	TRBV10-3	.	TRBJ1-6	CAISEREVNNSPLHF	TGTGCCATCAGTGAGCGGGAGGTCAATAATTCACCCCTCCACTTT
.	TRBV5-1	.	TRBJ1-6	CASSLGAGGVVNNSPLHF	TGCGCCAGCAGCTTGGGGGCCGGGGGAGTAGTGAATAATTCACCCCTCCACTTT
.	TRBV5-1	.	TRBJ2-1	CASSLGSYNEQFF	TGCGCCAGCAGCTTGGGTAGCTACAATGAGCAGTTCTTC
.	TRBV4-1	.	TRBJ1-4	CASSHIDGYNEKLFF	TGCGCCAGCAGCCATATAGACGGATATAATGAAAAACTGTTTTTT
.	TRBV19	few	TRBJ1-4	CASNPDILNEKLFF	TGTGCCAGTAACCCGGACATCCTTAATGAAAAACTGTTTTTT
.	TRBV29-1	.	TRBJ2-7	CSVIAGNSYEQYF	TGCAGCGTTATAGCAGGGAACTCCTACGAGCAGTACTTC
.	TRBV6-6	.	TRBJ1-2	CASSYEGIGYTF	TGTGCCAGCAGTTATGAGGGGATCGGCTACACCTTC
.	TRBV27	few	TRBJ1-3	CASSLYGSTGNTIYF	TGTGCCAGCAGTTTATACGGAAGCACTGGAAACACCATATATTTT
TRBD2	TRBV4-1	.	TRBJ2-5	CASSQLGTMAGATQYF	TGCGCCAGCAGCCAACTAGGGACTATGGCCGGGGCGACCCAGTACTTC
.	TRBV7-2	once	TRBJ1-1	CASSLVSGAGTEAFF	TGTGCCAGCAGCTTAGTCTCAGGGGCAGGCACTGAAGCTTTCTTT
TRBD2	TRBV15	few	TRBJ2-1	CATSRDISGAYNEQFF	TGTGCCACCAGCAGAGATATCAGCGGGGCGTACAATGAGCAGTTCTTC
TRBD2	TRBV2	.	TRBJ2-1	CASSVQSGIDYYYNEQFF	TGTGCCAGCAGTGTCCAGAGCGGGATCGACTACTACTACAATGAGCAGTTCTTC
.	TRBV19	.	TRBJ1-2	CASSIDLWSYGYTF	TGTGCCAGTAGTATAGATCTTTGGTCTTATGGCTACACCTTC
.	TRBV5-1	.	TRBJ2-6	CASSSQIGGGANVLTF	TGCGCCAGCAGCTCACAGATTGGCGGGGGGGCCAACGTCCTGACTTTC
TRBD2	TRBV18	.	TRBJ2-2	CASSVRTSGSTGELFF	TGTGCCAGCTCAGTAAGGACTAGCGGGAGTACCGGGGAGCTGTTTTTT
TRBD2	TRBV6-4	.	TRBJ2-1	CASSELGGRASNEQFF	TGTGCCAGCAGTGAATTGGGCGGGAGGGCCTCCAATGAGCAGTTCTTC
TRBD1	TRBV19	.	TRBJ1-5	CASSTDRAYQPQHF	TGTGCCAGTTCTACCGACAGGGCGTATCAGCCCCAGCATTTT
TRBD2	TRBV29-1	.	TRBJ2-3	CSVSSGGTTDTQYF	TGCAGCGTTTCTAGCGGAGGAACAACAGATACGCAGTATTTT
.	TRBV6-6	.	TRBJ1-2	CASVLGFIDGYTF	TGTGCCAGCGTATTGGGTTTTATAGATGGCTACACCTTC
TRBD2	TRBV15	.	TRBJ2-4	CATSSMTGLGKNIQYF	TGTGCCACCAGCAGCATGACGGGACTAGGGAAAAACATTCAGTACTTC
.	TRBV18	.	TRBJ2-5	CASSTAQETQYF	TGTGCCAGCTCAACCGCTCAAGAGACCCAGTACTTC
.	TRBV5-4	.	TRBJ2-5	CASGRGGWQETQYF	TGTGCCAGCGGTAGAGGGGGATGGCAAGAGACCCAGTACTTC